The entry below gives a single TCR beta chain sequence along with its context. Other DNA sequences in this specimen translate into the identical CDR3. Method: immunoSEQ multiplex PCR; TCRdb's copy keeps in-frame clones and lacks some. The sample has about 1,800,000 clones, about 95% seen once; the top ten hold approximately 1%. The germline V gene encodes CDR1 SGDLS and CDR2 YYNGEE. The V end lost 0 bases, the J end lost 6 bases, and 10 bases lay between the germline ends. The CDR3 sequence is 13 residues long. Positively selected for CCR7, the CD45RO-negative cells used as naive CD8 cells excluded terminally differentiated effector memory CD45RA+ cells. These data are taken from a study of shared clonotypes between healthy human individuals.

This chain connects TRBV9 to TRBJ2-7; TRBD2 might be the D (5 bases). The sequenced sample was naive CD8+ T cells sorted from blood. The sequence was collected from a young man in good health. DNA for the CDR3: TGTGCCAGCAGCGTAGGCGGAGAGGGCGAGCAGTACTTC. This sequence encodes CASSVGGEGEQYF.